The source of this TCR beta chain is a study of T cell repertoires in cytomegalovirus infection. V shed 4 bases and J 0 bases; nucleotides not matched to a gene: 7. Per germline, CDR1 MNHEY and CDR2 SVGEGT. The CDR3 is 17 residues long. A single record per CDR3 protein comes from TCRdb applying MiXCR to the reads. The sample contains around 740,000 distinct CDR3 sequences, roughly 35% of which appear only once. The specimen sequenced was PBMCs. The rearrangement uses TRBV6-2 or TRBV6-3 and TRBJ2-4; 9 nucleotides align to TRBD1. This receptor was obtained from a human donor in good health (CMV status not recorded). Some clones in this sample may be carry-over from other donors' samples. The CDR3 DNA is TGTGCCAGCAGTTTTGGGACAGGGTCCCAAGCCAAAAACATTCAGTACTTC. Its translation is CASSFGTGSQAKNIQYF.